The 13 T cell receptor beta chains presented below share a single source sample, sequenced in a study of OX40 agonist ivuxolimab in advanced cancers. Clones were read by immunoSEQ multiplex PCR, and TCRdb kept only the in-frame ones, dropping some. The sample records tens of thousands of clones, 80% to 90% being singletons. The starting material was CD4+ or CD8+ T cells sorted from blood, obtained in a trial of the OX40 agonist ivuxolimab. These receptors were taken from an adult with an advanced solid tumor such as melanoma, head and neck, liver or kidney cancer.

The rearrangement uses TRBV5-5 and TRBJ1-4; D call uncertain. The CDR3 consists of 14 residues. V lost 0 bases, J lost 5 bases, and 8 bases lay in between. Germline V gene lookup returns CDR1 SGHKS and CDR2 YYEKEE (reference sequence). The CDR3 coding sequence is TGTGCCAGCAGCTTGGGGCTAGGGAATGAAAAACTGTTTTTT. Translating it yields CASSLGLGNEKLFF. The full variable domain, its missing parts supplied by reference TRBV5-5 and TRBJ1-4, is DAGVTQSPTHLIKTRGQQVTLRCSPISGHKSVSWYQQVLGQGPQFIFQYYEKEERGRGNFPDRFSARQFPNYSSELNVNALLLGDSALYLCASSLGLGNEKLFFGSGTQLSVL.

This clone showed up just once. The rearrangement links TRBV2 to TRBJ2-7; 9 bases match TRBD1. With V trimmed by 6 bases and J by 8 bases, 14 bases remained unmatched. Germline loops: CDR1 SNHLY, CDR2 FYNNEI. This CDR3 has 15 residues. The CDR3 DNA reads TGTGCCAGCAGCTACGGGACAGGGAACTACGAACAGCAGTACTTC. It is translated as CASSYGTGNYEQQYF.

This chain uses TRBV5-1 with TRBJ2-5; D is possibly TRBD1 (5 bases). CDR1 is SGHRS, CDR2 YFSETQ, per germline. Trimming removed 0 bases at V and 11 bases at J, with 20 bases between. The CDR3 runs to 15 residues. CDR3 sequence reads: CASSLDTAGWQEQYF. CDR3 sequence (DNA): TGCGCCAGCAGCTTGGATACGGCAGGGTGGCAGGAGCAGTACTTC.

This clone came up once. The chain uses TRBV23-1 and TRBJ1-5; weak D call: TRBD1 (6 bases). TRBV23-1 is an ORF, and what it does is uncertain. V dropped 4 bases and J dropped 3 bases, with 22 bases sitting between them. The CDR3 has 18 amino acids. The CDR3 sequence is CASSPRDKTIAYNQPQHF. In nucleotides, the CDR3 is TGCGCCAGCAGTCCGCGGGACAAGACTATAGCGTACAATCAGCCCCAGCATTTT.

A word on this clone: Other DNA sequences of this sample code for an identical CDR3. The gene calls are TRBV15 and TRBJ1-4; possible D gene TRBD1, 5 bases. Trimming removed 0 bases from V and 2 bases from J, with 7 bases in between. There are 15 residues in the CDR3. CDR1 and CDR2 (germline): LNHNV, YYDKDF (reference sequence). The CDR3 here is CATSRDKGTNEKLFF. The CDR3, as DNA: TGTGCCACCAGCAGAGACAAGGGGACTAATGAAAAACTGTTTTTT.

The chain recombines TRBV15 with TRBJ1-2; 8 bases line up with TRBD1. Per germline, CDR1 LNHNV and CDR2 YYDKDF (reference sequence). The CDR3 runs 14 residues. V was pared by 3 bases and J by 7 bases, with 7 bases of the junction left unmatched. CDR3 in DNA: TGTGCCACCAGCAGTACAGGGGGGATCGTTGGCTACACCTTC. Translating gives CATSSTGGIVGYTF.

This clone was detected once. The rearrangement uses TRBV7-8 and TRBJ2-1; D remains ambiguous. The germline gives CDR1 SGHVS, CDR2 FQNEAQ. Trimming removed 7 bases from V and 5 bases from J, with 15 bases in between. The CDR3 loop spans 14 amino acids. This CDR3 reads CASTQTPAHNEQFF. DNA for the CDR3: TGTGCCAGCACCCAAACCCCCGCCCACAATGAGCAGTTCTTC.

A single count supports this clone. The chain employs TRBV27 and TRBJ2-5; 7 nucleotides agree with TRBD1. Germline lookup yields CDR1 MNHEY and CDR2 SMNVEV (reference sequence). The CDR3 is made up of 15 amino acids. Trimming took 6 bases from V and 5 from J; bases not matched to a gene: 12. This CDR3 reads CASRLTRGSGETQYF. CDR3 nucleotides: TGTGCCAGCAGACTTACCAGGGGGTCAGGGGAGACCCAGTACTTC.

The chain has TRBV7-9 and TRBJ1-3; a weak D match, TRBD1 (5 bases). The germline CDR1 and CDR2 sequences are SEHNR and FQNEAQ (reference sequence). Trimming stripped 1 base from V and 0 bases from J, with 10 bases between. This CDR3 region has 16 residues. The CDR3, as DNA: TGTGCCAGCAGCTTAGATGGGGGTCTCTCTGGAAACACCATATATTTT. It yields the protein CASSLDGGLSGNTIYF.

The DNA of the CDR3 is TGTGCCAGCAGCTTGCCGGGGGGGCCCATAGTAGAGTATTTT. Its protein product is CASSLPGGPIVEYF. The gene calls are TRBV5-6 and TRBJ2-3, with TRBD2 identical over 8 bases. CDR3 length equals 14 residues. The J segment lost 13 bases and the V segment lost 1 base, leaving 11 bases of the junction unmatched. Germline assignment: CDR1 SGHDT and CDR2 YYEEEE. Supplemented by reference TRBV5-6 and TRBJ2-3, the full variable domain reads DAGVTQSPTHLIKTRGQQVTLRCSPKSGHDTVSWYQQALGQGPQFIFQYYEEEERQRGNFPDRFSGHQFPNYSSELNVNALLLGDSALYLCASSLPGGPIVEYFGPGTRLTVL.

The J gene is TRBJ1-2, the V gene TRBV19, with a tentative D call TRBD1 (5 bases). Germline-derived CDR1 and CDR2 are LNHDA and SQIVND (reference sequence). The CDR3 is 14 residues long. The germline V and J ends were trimmed by 5 bases and 6 bases, with 16 bases remaining between them. The CDR3 DNA reads TGTGCCAGTAGTCCCCGGGGCAGTGGGAATGGCTACACCTTC. Its translation is CASSPRGSGNGYTF.

The chain combines TRBV5-1 with TRBJ2-7; 10 bases agree with TRBD2. J lost 0 bases, V lost 6 bases, and 6 bases had no gene match. Germline CDR1 is SGHRS and CDR2 is YFSETQ. The CDR3 spans 15 residues. The CDR3 region is CASTSASGGSYEQYF. CDR3 nucleotide sequence: TGCGCCAGCACTTCCGCTAGCGGGGGCTCCTACGAGCAGTACTTC.

In its sample, this clone ranks as medium-sized. The V and J genes are TRBV11-2 and TRBJ2-7, with 8 nucleotides matching TRBD2. The CDR3 has 15 amino acids. The V segment lost 1 base and the J segment 2 bases; nucleotides outside the gene matches: 4. Germline CDR1 and CDR2: SGHAT and FQNNGV. The CDR3 region is CASSLAGGLPYEQYF. The CDR3 DNA reads TGTGCCAGCAGCTTAGCGGGAGGGCTTCCCTACGAGCAGTACTTC.